One and the same sample provided the 24 T cell receptor beta chains below, sequenced in a study of blood T cell repertoires in COVID-19. The assay was immunoSEQ multiplex PCR, and TCRdb's table has in-frame clones only and misses some. The repertoire consists of approximately 190,000 clones, with more than 70% occurring once and the leading ten covering less than 7.5%. Sequenced sample: peripheral blood. These TCRs come from a woman in her forties who had recovered from COVID-19.

CDR3 in amino acids: CASSLGGLAGELFF. CDR3 coding DNA: TGTGCCAGCAGTTTAGGGGGACTAGCCGGGGAGCTGTTTTTT. This rearrangement joins TRBV27 to TRBJ2-2; 8 bases agree with TRBD2. Germline V CDR1 and CDR2: MNHEY, SMNVEV (reference sequence). Germline trimming cut 2 bases from V and 6 bases from J; bases unmatched to any gene: 2. The CDR3 is 14 amino acids.

The chain employs TRBV5-4 and TRBJ2-1; TRBD2 aligns across 13 bases. There are 17 residues in the CDR3. CDR1 and CDR2 from the germline V gene are SGHNT and YYREEE (reference sequence). V was clipped by 4 bases and J by 2 bases; unmatched bases: 6. This CDR3 reads CASSPTGLAGPYNEQFF. DNA of the CDR3: TGTGCCAGCAGCCCCACGGGACTAGCGGGACCCTACAATGAGCAGTTCTTC.

This chain joins TRBV6-6 and TRBJ1-1; 7 bases agree with TRBD1. There are 14 residues in the CDR3. From germline, CDR1 is MNHNY and CDR2 SVGAGI (reference sequence). V shed 4 bases and J 3 bases; nucleotides not matched to a gene: 5. The CDR3 DNA follows: TGTGCCAGCAGTTTCACCAGGGGGGACACTGAAGCTTTCTTT. Amino acid sequence: CASSFTRGDTEAFF.

The chain combines TRBV4-2 with TRBJ2-1; 11 bases agree with TRBD2. Germline-derived CDR1 and CDR2 are LGHNA and YNFKEQ. The CDR3 is 16 residues long. The junction had 2 bases not matched to a gene; V was cut back by 1 base and J by 3 bases. The CDR3 spells CASSQGLAGRYNEQFF. As DNA, the CDR3 is TGTGCCAGCAGCCAAGGACTAGCGGGACGCTACAATGAGCAGTTCTTC.

The CDR3 nucleotides are TGCGCCAGCGCTGCGGGAGGGTTGGGGAATGAGCAGTTCTTC. Translation gives CASAAGGLGNEQFF. V usage is TRBV5-1 and J usage is TRBJ2-1; 9 nucleotides align to TRBD2. With V trimmed by 7 bases and J by 7 bases, 9 bases remained unmatched. CDR1 and CDR2 from the germline V gene are SGHRS and YFSETQ. CDR3 size: 14 residues.

The chain couples TRBV25-1 to TRBJ1-1; D is perhaps TRBD1 (5 bases). CDR1 is MGHDK and CDR2 is SYGVNS in the germline V gene. The CDR3 is made up of 14 amino acids. Trimming pared 5 bases from V and 1 base from J, leaving 11 bases between. This CDR3 reads CASSPSDRNTEAFF. Written as DNA, the CDR3 is TGTGCCAGCAGTCCAAGTGACAGGAACACTGAAGCTTTCTTT. The variable domain in full, completed from reference TRBV25-1 and TRBJ1-1, reads EADIYQTPRYLVIGTGKKITLECSQTMGHDKMYWYQQDPGMELHLIHYSYGVNSTEKGDLSSESTVSRIRTEHFPLTLESARPSHTSQYLCASSPSDRNTEAFFGQGTRLTVV.

V is TRBV5-4 and J is TRBJ2-3; D unresolved. The ends were cut back, 2 bases at V and 2 bases at J, with 12 bases in the middle. The germline V gene encodes CDR1 SGHNT and CDR2 YYREEE (reference sequence). This CDR3 has 15 residues. This CDR3 is CASSFGYYDTDTQYF. The CDR3 DNA sequence: TGTGCCAGCAGCTTCGGCTACTATGACACAGATACGCAGTATTTT.

This chain links TRBV7-8 with TRBJ1-5; 9 positions agree with TRBD1. CDR3 length equals 15 residues. Germline V gene lookup returns CDR1 SGHVS and CDR2 FQNEAQ. V lost 1 base to trimming and J lost 7 bases; unmatched junction nucleotides: 5. CDR3: CASSLVGQGRQPQHF. CDR3 sequence (DNA): TGTGCCAGCAGCTTAGTCGGACAGGGGAGACAGCCCCAGCATTTT.

The chain employs TRBV30 and TRBJ2-1; D remains ambiguous. In germline, CDR1 is GTSNPN, CDR2 SVGIG (reference sequence). V was cut by 0 bases and J by 10 bases, with 7 bases left in between. CDR3 size: 11 residues. CDR3 nucleotides: TGTGCCTGGAGTGTCGTGCTAGAGCAGTTCTTC. Protein: CAWSVVLEQFF.

The chain employs TRBV18 and TRBJ2-3; TRBD2 aligns across 11 bases. J lost 2 bases, V lost 5 bases, and 3 bases had no gene match. This CDR3 spans 15 amino acids. The germline CDR1 and CDR2 sequences are KGHSH and LQKENI. The CDR3 spells CASSATSGNTDTQYF. The CDR3 DNA is TGTGCCAGCTCAGCGACTAGCGGGAACACAGATACGCAGTATTTT.

V is TRBV4-2 and J is TRBJ2-5, with D uncertain. V lost 0 bases, J lost 3 bases, and 14 bases lay in between. The CDR3 loop spans 16 amino acids. Germline V gives CDR1 LGHNA, CDR2 YNFKEQ. This CDR3 reads CASSQDRLGGKETQYF. The CDR3 DNA reads TGTGCCAGCAGCCAAGATCGCTTAGGCGGTAAAGAGACCCAGTACTTC.

The rearrangement uses TRBV18 and TRBJ2-5; no clear D. The germline gives CDR1 KGHSH, CDR2 LQKENI. This CDR3 is 16 amino acids long. Trimming stripped 6 bases from V and 0 bases from J, with 17 bases between. The CDR3 loop is CASSKSGQTYQETQYF. The CDR3 nucleotides read TGTGCCAGCTCCAAATCGGGTCAGACGTACCAAGAGACCCAGTACTTC.

The chain employs TRBV20-1 and TRBJ2-7; TRBD1 agrees at 7 bases. Trimming at V came to 3 bases and at J to 2 bases, leaving 10 bases not matched to a gene. CDR1 and CDR2 from the germline V gene are DFQATT and SNEGSKA (reference sequence). This CDR3 spans 15 amino acids. This CDR3 is CSASVSGTDTYEQYF. CDR3 coding DNA: TGCAGTGCTAGTGTCTCCGGGACAGACACCTACGAGCAGTACTTC.

V is TRBV9 and J is TRBJ1-3; 8 nucleotides match TRBD1. The CDR3 is 16 amino acids. Trimming took 3 bases from V and 0 from J; bases not matched to a gene: 5. Germline assignment: CDR1 SGDLS and CDR2 YYNGEE. DNA of the CDR3: TGTGCCAGCAGCGGGGGACAGGTGCTCTCTGGAAACACCATATATTTT. It codes for CASSGGQVLSGNTIYF.

V usage is TRBV12-3 or TRBV12-4 and J usage is TRBJ1-1, with 8 nucleotides matching TRBD1. V lost 1 base, J lost 10 bases, and 5 bases stayed unmatched. The CDR3 is 13 amino acids. Written as DNA, the CDR3 is TGTGCCAGCAGTTTAGGGAATGACAGGGGAGCTTTCTTT. Translation gives CASSLGNDRGAFF.

The chain joins TRBV7-9 to TRBJ2-7; 9 bases agree with TRBD2. This CDR3 spans 17 amino acids. Per germline, CDR1 SEHNR and CDR2 FQNEAQ (reference sequence). V shed 1 base and J 6 bases; nucleotides not matched to a gene: 13. CDR3 coding DNA: TGTGCCAGCAGCTTAGTGGGTCTAGCGGGATCTGGACTCGAGCAGTACTTC. Protein product: CASSLVGLAGSGLEQYF. The full variable domain, rest sourced from reference TRBV7-9 and TRBJ2-7, is DTGVSQNPRHKITKRGQNVTFRCDPISEHNRLYWYRQTLGQGPEFLTYFQNEAQLEKSRLLSDRFSAERPKGSFSTLEIQRTEQGDSAMYLCASSLVGLAGSGLEQYFGPGTRLTVT.

V usage is TRBV29-1 and J usage is TRBJ1-4; TRBD1 aligns across 9 bases. Losses at the gene ends were 8 bases for V and 7 bases for J; bases not matched to a gene: 8. From germline, CDR1 is SQVTM and CDR2 ANQGSEA. The CDR3 contains 13 residues. Here the CDR3 reads CSTRTGEGEKLFF. The CDR3 region has the DNA TGCAGCACCCGGACAGGGGAGGGTGAAAAACTGTTTTTT.

This chain connects TRBV7-9 to TRBJ1-3, with unresolved D. V shed 5 bases and J shed 0 bases, with 17 bases lying between them. Looked up from germline, CDR1 is SEHNR and CDR2 is FQNEAQ (reference sequence). CDR3 size: 17 residues. The CDR3 region has the DNA TGTGCCAGCAGCCCCAACCCGGGATTATTCTCTGGAAACACCATATATTTT. This translates into CASSPNPGLFSGNTIYF.

The genes are TRBV6-1 and TRBJ1-5; possibly TRBD1 for D (5 bases). Germline lookup yields CDR1 MNHNS and CDR2 SASEGT. The CDR3 sequence is 14 residues long. The V gene lost 3 bases and the J gene lost 4 bases, with 10 bases spanning the gap. CDR3 loop: CASSEAGRNQPQHF. The DNA of the CDR3 is TGTGCCAGCAGTGAGGCAGGGCGAAATCAGCCCCAGCATTTT.

The chain joins TRBV6-1 to TRBJ2-3; 7 bases align to TRBD1. CDR1 MNHNS and CDR2 SASEGT come from the germline V gene. V lost 3 bases and J lost 2; bases outside the gene matches: 8. This CDR3 comprises 16 residues. The CDR3, as DNA: TGTGCCAGCAGTGATACCTGGACAGGTCTCACAGATACGCAGTATTTT. It encodes CASSDTWTGLTDTQYF.

The CDR3 protein is CASSLDLSTSGHNEQFF. The CDR3 DNA sequence: TGTGCCAGCAGCTTAGATCTCTCGACTAGCGGCCACAATGAGCAGTTCTTC. The chain uses TRBV11-2 and TRBJ2-1, with 9 bases matching TRBD2. The CDR3 loop spans 17 amino acids. Per the germline V gene, CDR1 is SGHAT and CDR2 is FQNNGV. V was clipped by 0 bases and J by 5 bases; unmatched bases: 8.

The chain recombines TRBV12-1 with TRBJ2-5; the table gives TRBD2 as D, unverified against the DNA. TRBV12-1 is deemed a pseudogene. The CDR3 is 14 amino acids. CDR3 nucleotides: TGTGCCAGCAGCTTGACTAGAGGGTACGAGACCCAGTACTTC. Protein: CASSLTRGYETQYF.

The rearrangement uses TRBV3-1 (or the pseudogene TRBV3-2) and TRBJ2-7, with 8 bases fitting TRBD1. After removal of 4 bases from V and 2 bases from J, the junction contained 7 bases not matched to a gene. The CDR3 runs to 15 residues. Per germline, CDR1 LGHDT and CDR2 YNNKEL (reference sequence). CDR3 in amino acids: CASSPPADRAYEQYF. The CDR3, as DNA: TGTGCCAGCAGCCCTCCTGCGGACAGGGCCTACGAGCAGTACTTC.

This chain joins TRBV7-9 and TRBJ1-5, with D hard to call. The CDR3 has 15 residues. Trimming cost V 1 base and J 0 bases, with 7 bases left between them. Germline V gives CDR1 SEHNR, CDR2 FQNEAQ (reference sequence). CDR3 coding DNA: TGTGCCAGCAGCTTAGGGGCAGATAGCAATCAGCCCCAGCATTTT. Translated: CASSLGADSNQPQHF. The full variable domain, rest sourced from reference TRBV7-9 and TRBJ1-5, is DTGVSQNPRHKITKRGQNVTFRCDPISEHNRLYWYRQTLGQGPEFLTYFQNEAQLEKSRLLSDRFSAERPKGSFSTLEIQRTEQGDSAMYLCASSLGADSNQPQHFGDGTRLSIL.